A selection of T cell receptor beta chains follows, all from one sample in a study of glioma-infiltrating T cells after dendritic cell vaccination. Repertoires were generated with immunoSEQ multiplex PCR, while TCRdb's copy carries only in-frame clones and drops some. Here the sample spans approximately 110,000 clones, almost 90% being singletons. Source: blood, taken after dendritic cell vaccination. The receptors here all came from a human donor with glioblastoma. The CDR3 runs from the conserved cysteine through the conserved F or W.

TRBV30	CAWTSGSFRDEQFF
TRBV2	CASKTGAGYSNQPQHF
TRBV19	CASSALGGGNTIYF
TRBV11-2	CASSLVWTGVANVLTF
TRBV6-6	CASSPGVYGYTF
TRBV9	CASSRGTGPLYGYTF
TRBV7-8	CASSLRLAGGTDTQYF
TRBV30	CAWSLTGTNNEKLFF
TRBV6-1	CASSKMGTVNTEAFF
TRBV6-6	CASSRGLAGDEQYF
TRBV6-6	CASSYVTANSPLHF
TRBV10-1	CASSPGTGGRLETQYF
TRBV5-1	CASSRNTGELFF
TRBV11-2	CASSFPRDRGDGYTF
TRBV27	CASSYGLAGTDTQYF
TRBV7-2	CASSLSQAISGNTIYF
TRBV10-3	CAISEGSQPQHF
TRBV12-1	CASSHWSWGAGELFF
TRBV28	CASSSPPGVGDTQYF
TRBV2	CASRQTRDTQYF
TRBV5-5	CASSLRGDRGAFF
TRBV2	CASSEHLARDAGQYF
TRBV6-5	CASSGSGGPVGEAFF
TRBV6-1	CASRRDAGGTEAFF
TRBV10-2	CASSEQGETQYF
TRBV5-8	CASSLATGVSGEQYF
TRBV21-1	CASSKARPGVGDTQYF
TRBV11-3	CASSLPWTSGSLYEQYF
TRBV9	CASSAGTTNEKLFF
TRBV5-1	CASSLGQGVGGDEQFF
TRBV6-1	CASSESALGSYNEQFF
TRBV7-8	CASSPWTEGLSYTF
TRBV5-1	CASSPWEGGSETQYF
TRBV30	CAWSVLRKVETQYF
TRBV18	CASSPPSGTGELFF
TRBV5-4	CASSLQLAGLSYEQYF
TRBV2	CASGGGLNSGANVLTF
TRBV13	CASSLATYNEQFF
TRBV11-3	CASSLGSGGQETQYF
TRBV9	CASSVEGGDAQPQHF
TRBV2	CASRPGGTEAFF
TRBV30	CAWSISGGIGTQYF
TRBV20-1	CSALSGNTIYF
TRBV7-2	CASSSSGYRRNQPQHF
TRBV18	CASSPFRGDYGYTF